This entry concerns a single T cell receptor beta chain. Germline CDR1 LNHDA, CDR2 SQIVND (reference sequence). V lost 3 bases, J lost 5 bases, and 10 bases lay in between. The CDR3 extends over 13 amino acids. The data belong to a study of blood T cell repertoires in COVID-19. Study summary: Samples taken during acute and convalescent COVID-19 were collected in the United States, Italy and Spain. From T cells, B-cell-depleted T cells, or PBMCs came the material, which was cDNA or gDNA.

In the source study's methods: The assay estimated nucleated cells by amplifying reference gene primers. This table comes from immunoSEQ multiplex PCR, and its TCRdb copy is limited to in-frame clones, with some not included. That table is the source of V, J and clone size, and D and trimming were worked out from the DNA. The sample has about 140,000 clones; roughly 84% are singletons. The V gene is TRBV19, the J gene TRBJ2-5; D may be TRBD2 (6 bases). The sequencing input was peripheral blood. This TCR was recovered from a human donor in a cohort sampled during active COVID-19. The CDR3: CASSIGGFETQYF. CDR3 bases: TGTGCCAGTAGTATTGGAGGGTTTGAGACCCAGTACTTC.